This T cell receptor (beta chain) originates from a study of early T cells in non-severe SARS-CoV-2 infection. The wider study: Unsorted whole-blood RNA was sequenced in bulk, leaving chains unpaired.

This clonotype was seen many times. Its antigen is not known. Each single cDNA molecule received a unique molecular identifier. TCRdb processed the 5' RACE reads anew with MiXCR; each CDR3 protein has one entry. The data contain 35,000 to 50,000 distinct CDR3 sequences, about 6% of them seen just once; the ten biggest clones take up more than 7%. Germline V gene lookup returns CDR1 MNHEY and CDR2 SMNVEV (reference sequence). The CDR3 length is 15 residues. V shed 6 bases, J shed 7 bases, and the junction held 11 bases outside the gene matches. Study findings and constraints: Anti-spike CD8 specificities were favored by VDJdb matching, whose results missed private and CD4 specificities.

Sequenced here: whole blood, sampled at baseline. The sequence came from an adult who was a healthcare worker with PCR-confirmed SARS-CoV-2 infection or an uninfected control (not recorded which). V and J are TRBV27 and TRBJ1-1, with 10 bases that match TRBD1. The CDR3 nucleotides are TGTGCCAGCAGCGGTCCGGGACAGGGGATGGGTGAAGCTTTCTTT. It codes for CASSGPGQGMGEAFF.